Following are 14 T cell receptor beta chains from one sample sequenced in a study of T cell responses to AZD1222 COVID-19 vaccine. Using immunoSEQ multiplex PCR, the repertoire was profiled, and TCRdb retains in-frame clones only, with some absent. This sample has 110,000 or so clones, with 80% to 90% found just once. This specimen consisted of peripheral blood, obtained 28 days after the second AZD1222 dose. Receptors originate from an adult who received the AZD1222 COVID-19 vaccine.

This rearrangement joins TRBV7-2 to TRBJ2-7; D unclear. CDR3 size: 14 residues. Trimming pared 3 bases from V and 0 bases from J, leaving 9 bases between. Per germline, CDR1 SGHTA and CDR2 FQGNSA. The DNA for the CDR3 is TGTGCCAGCAGCTTCTACCGGAGCTCCTACGAGCAGTACTTC. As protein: CASSFYRSSYEQYF.

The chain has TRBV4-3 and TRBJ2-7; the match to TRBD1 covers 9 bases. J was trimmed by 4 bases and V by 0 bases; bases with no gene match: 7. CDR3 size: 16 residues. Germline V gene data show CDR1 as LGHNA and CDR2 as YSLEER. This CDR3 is CASSQDRGTGKYEQYF. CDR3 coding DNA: TGCGCCAGCAGCCAAGATCGTGGGACAGGGAAATACGAGCAGTACTTC.

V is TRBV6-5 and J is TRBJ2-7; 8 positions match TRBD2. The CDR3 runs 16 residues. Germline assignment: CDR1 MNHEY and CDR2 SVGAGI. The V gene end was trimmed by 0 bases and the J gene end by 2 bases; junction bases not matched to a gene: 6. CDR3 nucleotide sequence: TGTGCCAGCAGTTACTCCAGCGGGAGTAGAACCTACGAGCAGTACTTC. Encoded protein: CASSYSSGSRTYEQYF.

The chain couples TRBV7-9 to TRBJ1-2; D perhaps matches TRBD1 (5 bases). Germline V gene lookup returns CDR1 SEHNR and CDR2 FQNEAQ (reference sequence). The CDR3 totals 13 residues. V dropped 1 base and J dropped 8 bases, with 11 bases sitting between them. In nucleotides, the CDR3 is TGTGCCAGCAGCTTAGGGGGGTATCGGGGCTACACCTTC. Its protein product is CASSLGGYRGYTF.

DNA for the CDR3: TGTGCCAGCAGTACAGGGCGGGAGTCTGGCGAGCAGTACTTC. It yields the protein CASSTGRESGEQYF. The chain recombines TRBV6-5 with TRBJ2-7, with a possible D match to TRBD2 (7 bases). The ends were cut back, 5 bases at V and 6 bases at J, with 17 bases in the middle. The CDR3 totals 14 residues. CDR1 is MNHEY and CDR2 is SVGAGI in the germline V gene.

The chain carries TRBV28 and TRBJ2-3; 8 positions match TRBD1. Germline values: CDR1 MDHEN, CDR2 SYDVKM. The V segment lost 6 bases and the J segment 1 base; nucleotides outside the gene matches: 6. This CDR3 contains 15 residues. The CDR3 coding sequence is TGTGCCAGCAGCCGACAGGGGTTCCGCACAGATACGCAGTATTTT. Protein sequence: CASSRQGFRTDTQYF.

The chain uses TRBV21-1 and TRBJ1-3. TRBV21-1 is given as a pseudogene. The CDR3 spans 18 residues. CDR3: CASKGRVRGGVDGNTIYF. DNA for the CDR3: TGTGCCAGCAAGGGACGGGTTCGTGGTGGGGTTGATGGAAACACCATATATTTT.

The CDR3 here is CASSSGQGSYNEQFF. The CDR3 nucleotides read TGCGCCAGCAGCTCGGGACAGGGATCCTACAATGAGCAGTTCTTC. The rearrangement joins TRBV5-1 to TRBJ2-1, with TRBD1 identical over 9 bases. The CDR3 runs 15 residues. Looked up from germline, CDR1 is SGHRS and CDR2 is YFSETQ. V shed 3 bases and J 1 base; nucleotides not matched to a gene: 2. The full variable domain, rest sourced from reference TRBV5-1 and TRBJ2-1, is KAGVTQTPRYLIKTRGQQVTLSCSPISGHRSVSWYQQTPGQGLQFLFEYFSETQRNKGNFPGRFSGRQFSNSRSEMNVSTLELGDSALYLCASSSGQGSYNEQFFGPGTRLTVL.

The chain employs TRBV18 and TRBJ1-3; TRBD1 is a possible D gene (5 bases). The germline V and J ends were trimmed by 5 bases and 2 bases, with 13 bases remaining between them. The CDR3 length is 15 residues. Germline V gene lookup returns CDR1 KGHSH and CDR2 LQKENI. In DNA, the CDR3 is TGTGCCAGCTCAAATAGGGACGGAACTGGAAACACCATATATTTT. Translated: CASSNRDGTGNTIYF.

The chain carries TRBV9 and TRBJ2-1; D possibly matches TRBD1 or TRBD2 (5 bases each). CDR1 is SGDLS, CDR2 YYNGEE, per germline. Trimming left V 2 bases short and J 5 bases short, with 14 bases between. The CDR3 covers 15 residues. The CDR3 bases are TGTGCCAGCAGCGTTAAGGGACGAGGCGACAATGAGCAGTTCTTC. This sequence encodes CASSVKGRGDNEQFF.

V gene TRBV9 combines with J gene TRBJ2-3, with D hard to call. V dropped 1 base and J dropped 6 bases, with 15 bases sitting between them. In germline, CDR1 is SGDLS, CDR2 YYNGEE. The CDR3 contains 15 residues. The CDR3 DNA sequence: TGTGCCAGCAGCGTAAGTGGCCCCAAAGAGGATACGCAGTATTTT. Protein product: CASSVSGPKEDTQYF.

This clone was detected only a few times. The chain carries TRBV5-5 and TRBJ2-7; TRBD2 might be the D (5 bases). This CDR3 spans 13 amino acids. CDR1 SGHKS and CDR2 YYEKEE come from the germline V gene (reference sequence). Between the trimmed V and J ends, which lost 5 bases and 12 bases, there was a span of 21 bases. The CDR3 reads CASRVPFREEVYF. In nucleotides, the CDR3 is TGTGCCAGCAGGGTCCCCTTCCGGGAAGAGGTGTACTTC.

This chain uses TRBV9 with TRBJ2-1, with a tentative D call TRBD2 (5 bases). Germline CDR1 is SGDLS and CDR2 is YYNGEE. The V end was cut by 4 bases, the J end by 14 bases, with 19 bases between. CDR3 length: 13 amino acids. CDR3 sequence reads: CASSPIGSGKEFF. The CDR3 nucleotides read TGTGCCAGCAGCCCGATTGGAAGCGGCAAGGAGTTCTTC. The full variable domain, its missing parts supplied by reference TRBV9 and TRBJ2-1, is DSGVTQTPKHLITATGQRVTLRCSPRSGDLSVYWYQQSLDQGLQFLIQYYNGEERAKGNILERFSAQQFPDLHSELNLSSLELGDSALYFCASSPIGSGKEFFGPGTRLTVL.

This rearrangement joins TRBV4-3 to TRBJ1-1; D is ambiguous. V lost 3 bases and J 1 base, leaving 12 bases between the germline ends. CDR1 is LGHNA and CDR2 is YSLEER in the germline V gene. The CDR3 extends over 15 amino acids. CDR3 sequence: CASSHVLGSNTEAFF. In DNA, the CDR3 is TGCGCCAGCAGCCATGTCCTGGGTTCGAACACTGAAGCTTTCTTT.